Below are 13 T cell receptor beta chains sequenced from a single sample in a study of T cell responses to AZD1222 COVID-19 vaccine. Clones were read by immunoSEQ multiplex PCR, and TCRdb kept only the in-frame ones, dropping some. The repertoire consists of more than 110,000 clones, with around 92% occurring once and the leading ten covering 3.6%. The source material was peripheral blood, sampled 28 days after the second AZD1222 dose. The origin of the receptors is an adult who received the AZD1222 COVID-19 vaccine.

CDR3 sequence reads: CAWSGRGRTYEQYF. The CDR3 DNA reads TGTGCCTGGAGTGGGAGGGGCCGAACCTACGAGCAGTACTTC. The rearrangement uses TRBV30 and TRBJ2-7; perhaps TRBD2 as D (6 bases). V lost 1 base and J lost 2, with 12 bases in between. This CDR3 is 14 amino acids long. Germline lookup yields CDR1 GTSNPN and CDR2 SVGIG (reference sequence).

The gene calls are TRBV6-5 and TRBJ2-7; 7 bases line up with TRBD1. This CDR3 is 15 amino acids long. V lost 7 bases and J lost 2; bases outside the gene matches: 11. Germline-derived CDR1 and CDR2 are MNHEY and SVGAGI. This CDR3 is CASTKREQGPYEQYF. The DNA of the CDR3 is TGTGCCAGCACCAAGAGGGAACAGGGGCCCTACGAGCAGTACTTC.

This clone was picked up a small number of times. The V and J genes are TRBV18 and TRBJ1-4; D remains unclear. Germline CDR1 reads KGHSH; CDR2 reads LQKENI. Trimming left V 0 bases short and J 2 bases short, with 10 bases between. CDR3 length: 16 amino acids. Here the CDR3 DNA reads TGTGCCAGCTCACCACCTTCAACAGCGACTAATGAAAAACTGTTTTTT. Its translation is CASSPPSTATNEKLFF.

The chain combines TRBV4-1 with TRBJ2-3; 7 bases match TRBD1. The germline gives CDR1 MGHRA, CDR2 YSYEKL. The CDR3 extends over 15 amino acids. Germline trimming cut 8 bases from V and 2 bases from J; bases unmatched to any gene: 10. The CDR3 loop is CASRPYRGNTDTQYF. The CDR3 nucleotides read TGCGCCAGCCGTCCCTACAGGGGAAACACAGATACGCAGTATTTT.

The rearrangement links TRBV5-5 to TRBJ1-3; weak D call: TRBD1 (6 bases). The germline V gene has CDR1 SGHKS and CDR2 YYEKEE (reference sequence). V was cut by 0 bases and J by 4 bases, with 11 bases left in between. CDR3 length: 15 amino acids. In DNA form, the CDR3 reads TGTGCCAGCAGCTTGGAGGGGGGTTTCGGAAACACCATATATTTT. Translation gives CASSLEGGFGNTIYF.

The J gene is TRBJ2-3, the V gene TRBV7-9; D call uncertain. V was clipped by 6 bases and J by 9 bases, with 16 bases between them. The CDR3 sequence is 13 residues long. Germline assignment: CDR1 SEHNR and CDR2 FQNEAQ (reference sequence). The CDR3 is CASRPIGSGTQYF. CDR3 sequence (DNA): TGTGCCAGCAGACCCATAGGCTCTGGGACGCAGTATTTT.

The genes are TRBV5-1 and TRBJ1-6; D not resolved. The CDR3 loop spans 16 amino acids. Germline-derived CDR1 and CDR2 are SGHRS and YFSETQ. Trimming left V 5 bases short and J 0 bases short, with 12 bases between. CDR3 loop: CASRSGASSYNSPLHF. The CDR3 nucleotides are TGCGCCAGCAGATCGGGAGCGAGCTCCTATAATTCACCCCTCCACTTT.

The chain employs TRBV5-6 and TRBJ1-1; TRBD1 aligns across 10 bases. CDR3 size: 15 residues. V shed 5 bases and J 6 bases; nucleotides not matched to a gene: 10. The germline V gene encodes CDR1 SGHDT and CDR2 YYEEEE. DNA for the CDR3: TGTGCCAGCAGTCCTCAAATAGGACAGGGGGCTGAAGCTTTCTTT. Residues: CASSPQIGQGAEAFF.

The chain uses TRBV11-1 and TRBJ2-5; 10 nucleotides agree with TRBD1. With 4 bases clipped from V and 3 bases from J, the junction kept 2 bases outside the gene matches. Germline lookup yields CDR1 SGHAT and CDR2 FQDESV (reference sequence). The CDR3 has 14 residues. The CDR3 DNA follows: TGTGCCAGCAGCTCGGGACAGGGGAAAGAGACCCAGTACTTC. Protein product: CASSSGQGKETQYF.

The chain has TRBV7-2 and TRBJ2-7; 15 positions agree with TRBD2. The junction had 6 bases not matched to a gene; V was cut back by 3 bases and J by 3 bases. Germline CDR1 SGHTA, CDR2 FQGNSA. This CDR3 spans 17 amino acids. CDR3 protein: CASSFQGLAGGHYEQYF. For the CDR3, the DNA is TGTGCCAGCAGCTTCCAAGGACTAGCGGGAGGGCACTACGAGCAGTACTTC.

This chain links TRBV19 with TRBJ1-1; tentative D call: TRBD1 (6 bases). The CDR3 is 15 amino acids. V dropped 3 bases and J dropped 5 bases, with 16 bases sitting between them. Germline CDR1 is LNHDA and CDR2 is SQIVND (reference sequence). CDR3 nucleotides: TGTGCCAGTAGTATTCTTGGGGGGGCTCGGACTGAAGCTTTCTTT. Translating it yields CASSILGGARTEAFF.

V gene TRBV6-5 combines with J gene TRBJ1-2; no clear D gene. Looked up from germline, CDR1 is MNHEY and CDR2 is SVGAGI. Trimming left V 4 bases short and J 9 bases short, with 18 bases between. The CDR3 runs to 14 residues. In DNA form, the CDR3 reads TGTGCCAGCAGTTTGGACGGTTTGTTGGATCGCTACACCTTC. This sequence encodes CASSLDGLLDRYTF.

This rearrangement joins TRBV7-8 to TRBJ2-3; D not resolved. The CDR3 totals 14 residues. The V end lost 3 bases, the J end lost 2 bases, and 9 bases lay between the germline ends. Germline loops: CDR1 SGHVS, CDR2 FQNEAQ. CDR3 bases: TGTGCCAGCAGCTTCGAGCAGCCCACAGATACGCAGTATTTT. Amino acids: CASSFEQPTDTQYF.